The clone carrying this T cell receptor beta chain was seen a single time. Its antigen is not identified. The data derive from a study of PD-1 blockade in classical Hodgkin lymphoma. General observations from the study: With respect to the repertoire differences, their causes, possibly disease activity or prior therapy, remain undefined. Nivolumab starters within 1 year of ASCT were excluded. Complete responders showed a baseline diversity that resembled the diversity of newly diagnosed patients.

The repertoire was sequenced with immunoSEQ multiplex PCR; TCRdb's copy has only in-frame clones and lacks some. In the table there are roughly 140,000 clones, under 85% of which are singletons. Each patient experienced a relapse that followed autologous stem cell transplantation, and brentuximab vedotin exposure varied. Best outcomes ranged across complete response, partial response and progressive disease. This clonotype was sampled from a human donor with classical Hodgkin lymphoma. The sample was peripheral blood mononuclear cells (PBMCs), taken before the second cycle of nivolumab.

The CDR3 coding sequence is TGTGCCAGCAGCGTAGACAACGGCAAGGGCACAGATACGCAGTATTTT. Translation: CASSVDNGKGTDTQYF. This chain uses TRBV9 with TRBJ2-3; no firm D call. This CDR3 is built from 16 residues. Germline CDR1 SGDLS, CDR2 YYNGEE. V shed 0 bases and J shed 1 base, with 12 bases lying between them.